This T cell receptor beta chain was sequenced in a study of blood T cell repertoires in COVID-19. Study summary: The United States, Italy and Spain were the sources of the acute and convalescent COVID-19 samples. Sources were T cells, B-cell-depleted T cells, or PBMCs; the material itself was cDNA or gDNA.

Authors' processing steps: The assay estimated nucleated cells by amplifying reference gene primers. Clones were read by immunoSEQ multiplex PCR, and TCRdb kept only the in-frame ones, dropping some. The V and J calls and the clone size are those of that table, but D and trimming were determined from the DNA. This sample has roughly 71,000 clones, with approximately 80% found just once. The CDR3 has 15 amino acids. The V segment lost 2 bases and the J segment 1 base; nucleotides outside the gene matches: 5. Germline V gene data show CDR1 as SGHKS and CDR2 as YYEKEE (reference sequence). J is TRBJ1-2 and V is TRBV5-5, with TRBD1 identical over 7 bases. The receptor was derived from a man aged 70-80 years who had recovered from COVID-19. The sequencing input was peripheral blood. The CDR3 DNA sequence: TGTGCCAGCAGCTTTGTGACAGGGAGTAACTATGGCTACACCTTC. As protein: CASSFVTGSNYGYTF.